This T cell receptor (beta chain) was recorded in a study of shared clonotypes between healthy human individuals. Findings and caveats of the study: In general, naive subsets displayed greater estimated richness than memory subsets did. Clonotypes which were not shared had lower generation probabilities than clonotypes that all four donors shared.

Deep-level assay runs were performed. Here immunoSEQ multiplex PCR was the method, and the copy in TCRdb shows in-frame clones only, minus some. The repertoire consists of fewer than 200,000 clones, with 60% to 75% occurring once and the leading ten covering more than 9%. With respect to this clone: Its antigen remains unknown.

Trimming at V came to 3 bases and at J to 5 bases, leaving 15 bases not matched to a gene. The V gene's germline CDR1 is MNHEY and CDR2 SMNVEV (reference sequence). The CDR3 extends over 17 amino acids. Healthy and HIV-negative, the adult donors had no recent acute infections or vaccinations. The rearrangement links TRBV27 to TRBJ2-5, with 7 bases that match TRBD1. Material: memory CD4+ T cells sorted from blood. Stated subset: CD45RA-negative fraction. This sequence originates from a man younger than 45 in good health. In DNA, the CDR3 is TGTGCCAGCAGTTTCCTTCCTGCGACAGGGCTTGGCGAGACCCAGTACTTC. Amino acid sequence: CASSFLPATGLGETQYF.